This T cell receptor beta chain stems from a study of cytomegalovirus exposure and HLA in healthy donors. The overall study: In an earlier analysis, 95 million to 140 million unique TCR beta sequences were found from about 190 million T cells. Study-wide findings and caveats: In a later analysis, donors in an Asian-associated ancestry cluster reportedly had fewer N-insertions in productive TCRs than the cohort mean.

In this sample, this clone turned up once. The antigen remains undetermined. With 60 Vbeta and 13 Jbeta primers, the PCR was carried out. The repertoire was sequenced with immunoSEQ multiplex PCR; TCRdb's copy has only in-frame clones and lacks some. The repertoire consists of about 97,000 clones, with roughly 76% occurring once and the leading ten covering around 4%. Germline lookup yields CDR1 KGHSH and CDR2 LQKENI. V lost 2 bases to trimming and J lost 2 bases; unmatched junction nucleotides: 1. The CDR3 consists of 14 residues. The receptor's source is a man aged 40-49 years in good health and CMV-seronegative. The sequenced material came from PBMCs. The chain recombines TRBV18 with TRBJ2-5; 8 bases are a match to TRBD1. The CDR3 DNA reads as TGTGCCAGCTCACCATGGACAGGGCAAGAGACCCAGTACTTC. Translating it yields CASSPWTGQETQYF.